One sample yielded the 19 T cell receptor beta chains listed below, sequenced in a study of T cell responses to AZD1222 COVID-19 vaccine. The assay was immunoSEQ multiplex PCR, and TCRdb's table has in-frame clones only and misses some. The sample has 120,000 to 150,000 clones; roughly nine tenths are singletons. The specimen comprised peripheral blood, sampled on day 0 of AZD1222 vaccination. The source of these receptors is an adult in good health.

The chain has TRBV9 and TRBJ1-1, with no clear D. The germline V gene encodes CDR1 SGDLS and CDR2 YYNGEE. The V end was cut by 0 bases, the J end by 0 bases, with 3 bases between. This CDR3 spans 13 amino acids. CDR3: CASSVAVNTEAFF. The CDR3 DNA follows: TGTGCCAGCAGCGTAGCAGTGAACACTGAAGCTTTCTTT.

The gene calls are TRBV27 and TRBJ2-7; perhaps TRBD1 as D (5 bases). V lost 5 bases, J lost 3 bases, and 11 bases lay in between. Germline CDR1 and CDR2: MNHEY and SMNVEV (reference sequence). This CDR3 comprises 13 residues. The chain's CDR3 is CASSPRAHYEQYF. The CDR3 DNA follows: TGTGCCAGCAGTCCCAGGGCCCACTACGAGCAGTACTTC.

CDR3 sequence reads: CASSPSSPLHF. The CDR3 nucleotides read TGTGCCAGCAGTCCCAGTTCACCCCTCCACTTT. This chain joins TRBV28 and TRBJ1-6; D ambiguous. The CDR3 covers 11 residues. CDR1 is MDHEN, CDR2 SYDVKM, per germline. Trimming left V 5 bases short and J 9 bases short, with 5 bases between. Full variable domain (outside the CDR3, taken from reference TRBV28 and TRBJ1-6): DVKVTQSSRYLVKRTGEKVFLECVQDMDHENMFWYRQDPGLGLRLIYFSYDVKMKEKGDIPEGYSVSREKKERFSLILESASTNQTSMYLCASSPSSPLHFGNGTRLTVT.

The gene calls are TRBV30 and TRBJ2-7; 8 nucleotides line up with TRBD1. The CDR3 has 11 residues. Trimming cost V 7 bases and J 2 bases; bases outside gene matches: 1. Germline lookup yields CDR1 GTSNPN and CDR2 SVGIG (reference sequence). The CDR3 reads CASRGPYEQYF. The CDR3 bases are TGTGCCTCCAGGGGGCCCTACGAGCAGTACTTC. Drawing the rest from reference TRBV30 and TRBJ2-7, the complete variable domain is SQTIHQWPATLVQPVGSPLSLECTVEGTSNPNLYWYRQAAGRGLQLLFYSVGIGQISSEVPQNLSASRPQDRQFILSSKKLLLSDSGFYLCASRGPYEQYFGPGTRLTVT.

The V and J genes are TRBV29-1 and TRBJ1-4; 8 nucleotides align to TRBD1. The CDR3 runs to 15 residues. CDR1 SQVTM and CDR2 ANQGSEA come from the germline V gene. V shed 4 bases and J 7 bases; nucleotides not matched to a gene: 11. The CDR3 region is CSVGSPGGAGEKLFF. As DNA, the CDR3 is TGCAGCGTTGGATCCCCAGGGGGCGCGGGTGAAAAACTGTTTTTT. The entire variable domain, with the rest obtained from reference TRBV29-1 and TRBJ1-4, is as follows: SAVISQKPSRDICQRGTSLTIQCQVDSQVTMMFWYRQQPGQSLTLIATANQGSEATYESGFVIDKFPISRPNLTFSTLTVSNMSPEDSSIYLCSVGSPGGAGEKLFFGSGTQLSVL.

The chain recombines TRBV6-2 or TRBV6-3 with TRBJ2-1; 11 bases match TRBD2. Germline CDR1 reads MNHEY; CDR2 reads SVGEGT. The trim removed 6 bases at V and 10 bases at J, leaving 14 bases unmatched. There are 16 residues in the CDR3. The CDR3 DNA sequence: TGTGCCAGCAGATACACCGGGACTAGCGGAGCGCAGGAGCAGTTCTTC. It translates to CASRYTGTSGAQEQFF.

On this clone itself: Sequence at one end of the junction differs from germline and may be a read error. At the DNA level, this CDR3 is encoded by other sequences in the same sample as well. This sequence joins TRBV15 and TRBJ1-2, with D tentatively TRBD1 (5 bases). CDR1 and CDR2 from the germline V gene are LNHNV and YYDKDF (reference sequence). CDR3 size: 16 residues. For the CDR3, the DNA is TGTGCCACCAGCAGAGACCCCCTGGGGGGACGCTATGGCTACACCTTT. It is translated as CATSRDPLGGRYGYTF.

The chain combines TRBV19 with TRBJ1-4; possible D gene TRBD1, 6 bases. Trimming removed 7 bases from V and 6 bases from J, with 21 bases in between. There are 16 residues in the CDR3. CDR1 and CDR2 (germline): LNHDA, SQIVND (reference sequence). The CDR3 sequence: CASTNRPRDTHEKLFF. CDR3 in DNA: TGTGCCAGTACTAACCGACCCCGGGACACCCATGAAAAACTGTTTTTT.

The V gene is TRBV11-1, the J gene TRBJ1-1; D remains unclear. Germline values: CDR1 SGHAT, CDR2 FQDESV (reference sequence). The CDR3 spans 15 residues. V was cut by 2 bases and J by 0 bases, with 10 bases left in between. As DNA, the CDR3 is TGTGCCAGCAGCTTAAAGTCGACGGTGAACACTGAAGCTTTCTTT. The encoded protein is CASSLKSTVNTEAFF.

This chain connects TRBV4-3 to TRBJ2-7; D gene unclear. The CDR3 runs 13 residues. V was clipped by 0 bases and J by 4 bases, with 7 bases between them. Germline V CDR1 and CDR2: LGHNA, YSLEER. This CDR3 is CASSQDSGYEQYF. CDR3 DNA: TGCGCCAGCAGCCAAGATTCTGGGTACGAGCAGTACTTC.

CDR3 amino acids: CASSFYPSGNEEQYF. For the CDR3, the DNA is TGTGCCAGCAGCTTCTACCCTAGCGGGAATGAAGAGCAGTACTTC. The rearrangement joins TRBV7-3 to TRBJ2-7, with 9 bases that match TRBD2. CDR1 is SGHTA, CDR2 FQGTGA, per germline. This CDR3 has 15 residues. Trimming cost V 3 bases and J 7 bases; bases outside gene matches: 10.

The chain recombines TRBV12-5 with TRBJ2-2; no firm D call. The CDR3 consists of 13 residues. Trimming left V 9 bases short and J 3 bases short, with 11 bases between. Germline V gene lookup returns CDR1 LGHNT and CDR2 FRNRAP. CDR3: CARGMTDTGELFF. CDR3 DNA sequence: TGTGCTAGAGGAATGACTGACACCGGGGAGCTGTTTTTT.

CDR3 in amino acids: CASSETGSPQPQHF. The CDR3 DNA reads TGTGCCAGCAGTGAGACGGGGAGTCCTCAGCCCCAGCATTTT. The chain carries TRBV6-1 and TRBJ1-5; no firm D call. This CDR3 has 14 residues. CDR1 and CDR2 (germline): MNHNS, SASEGT. The V gene lost 3 bases and the J gene lost 6 bases, with 12 bases spanning the gap.

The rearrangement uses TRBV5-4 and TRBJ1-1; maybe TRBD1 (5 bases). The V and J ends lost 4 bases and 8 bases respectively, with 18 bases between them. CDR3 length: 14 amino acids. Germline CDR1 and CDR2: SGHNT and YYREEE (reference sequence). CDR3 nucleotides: TGTGCCAGCAGCCGTGACGGGACCTTAAGGGAAGCTTTCTTT. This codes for CASSRDGTLREAFF.

In DNA, the CDR3 is TGTGCCAGCAGCTTACACCTGGACGTCGGGCAAAATGGCTACACCTTC. The encoded protein is CASSLHLDVGQNGYTF. V is TRBV11-2 and J is TRBJ1-2; D gene ambiguous. The CDR3 contains 16 residues. Germline V gene sequence: CDR1 SGHAT, CDR2 FQNNGV. Trimming pared 2 bases from V and 6 bases from J, leaving 19 bases between.

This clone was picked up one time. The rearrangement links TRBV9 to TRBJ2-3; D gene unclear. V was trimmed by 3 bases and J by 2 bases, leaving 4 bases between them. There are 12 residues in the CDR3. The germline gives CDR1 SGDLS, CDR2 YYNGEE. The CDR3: CASSAFTDTQYF. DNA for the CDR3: TGTGCCAGCAGCGCCTTCACAGATACGCAGTATTTT.

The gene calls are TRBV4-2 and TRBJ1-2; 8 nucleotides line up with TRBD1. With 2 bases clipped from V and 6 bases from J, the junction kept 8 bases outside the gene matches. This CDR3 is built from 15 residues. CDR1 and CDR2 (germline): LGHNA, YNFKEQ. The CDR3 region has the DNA TGTGCCAGCAGCCAAATCGAGACAGGGGAACATGGCTACACCTTC. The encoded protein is CASSQIETGEHGYTF.

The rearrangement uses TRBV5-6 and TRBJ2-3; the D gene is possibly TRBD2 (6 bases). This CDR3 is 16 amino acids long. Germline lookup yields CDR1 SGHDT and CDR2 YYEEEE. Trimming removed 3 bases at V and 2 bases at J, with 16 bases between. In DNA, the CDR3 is TGTGCCAGCAGCTCTTTCGTCCAGCGGGTCACAGATACGCAGTATTTT. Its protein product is CASSSFVQRVTDTQYF.

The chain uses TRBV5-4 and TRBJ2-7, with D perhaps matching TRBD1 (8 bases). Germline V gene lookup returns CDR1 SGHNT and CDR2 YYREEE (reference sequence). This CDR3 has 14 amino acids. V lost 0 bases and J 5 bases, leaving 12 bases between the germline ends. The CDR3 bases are TGTGCCAGCAGCTTGGGGACAGGGAGGGACGAGCAGTACTTC. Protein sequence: CASSLGTGRDEQYF.